Listed here are 2 T cell receptor beta chains from one sample, sequenced in a study of regulatory T cells in long-lasting Graves disease. Documented time point: newly diagnosed GD, antithyroid drugs for less than 3 months. PBMC-extracted RNA yielded the TCR library. Arm-PCR with iRepertoire HTBI primers amplified the CDR3 regions for these TCR beta libraries. From the multiplex PCR reads, TCRdb called clonotypes with MiXCR, one entry per CDR3 protein. The sample has under 450,000 distinct CDR3 sequences; 15% to 20% are singletons. The sample was also linked to a second study, of T cells in Graves' hyperthyroidism and ophthalmopathy.

The sample in question was peripheral blood mononuclear cells (PBMCs), obtained at new diagnosis, from a patient treated with antithyroid drugs. These receptors originate from a woman between 18 and 30 years old with Graves disease.

The CDR3 nucleotides read TGTGCCAGCAGGTCCGGACAGCGGGATAATTCACCCCTCCACTTT. Protein product: CASRSGQRDNSPLHF. The chain recombines TRBV5-4 with TRBJ1-6; maybe TRBD1 (6 bases). Germline loops: CDR1 SGHNT, CDR2 YYREEE (reference sequence). V shed 5 bases and J shed 5 bases, with 14 bases lying between them. The length of the CDR3 is 15 residues.

This clonotype was observed at least ten times. The J gene is TRBJ2-7, the V gene TRBV18; maybe TRBD1 (7 bases). Germline CDR1 KGHSH, CDR2 LQKENI. CDR3 length: 16 residues. With 3 bases removed from V and 1 base from J, the gap between germline ends came to 16 bases. The CDR3 loop is CASSPTPQGRSYEQYF. The CDR3 nucleotides read TGTGCCAGCTCACCGACCCCACAGGGGAGGTCCTACGAGCAGTACTTC.